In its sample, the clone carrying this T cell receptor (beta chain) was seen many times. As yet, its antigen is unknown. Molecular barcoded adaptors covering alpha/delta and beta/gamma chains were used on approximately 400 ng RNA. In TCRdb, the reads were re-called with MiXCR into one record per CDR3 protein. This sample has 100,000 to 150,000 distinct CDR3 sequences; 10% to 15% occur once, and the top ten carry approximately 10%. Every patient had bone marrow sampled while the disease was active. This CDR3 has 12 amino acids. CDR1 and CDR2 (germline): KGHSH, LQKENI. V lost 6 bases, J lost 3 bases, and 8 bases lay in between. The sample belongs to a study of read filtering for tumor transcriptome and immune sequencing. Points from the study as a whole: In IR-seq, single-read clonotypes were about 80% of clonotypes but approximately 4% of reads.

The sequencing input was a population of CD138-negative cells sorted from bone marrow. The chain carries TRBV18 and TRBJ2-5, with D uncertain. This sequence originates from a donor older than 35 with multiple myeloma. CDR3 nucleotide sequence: TGTGCCAGCTCGCCTTCGAAAGAGACCCAGTACTTC. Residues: CASSPSKETQYF.